What follows are 23 T cell receptor beta chains derived from one specimen sequenced in a study of T cell responses to AZD1222 COVID-19 vaccine. Assay used: immunoSEQ multiplex PCR; TCRdb lists only in-frame clones, some missing. The sample contains some 250,000 clones, approximately 94% of which appear only once. Material: peripheral blood, obtained 28 days after the second AZD1222 dose. Source of these receptors: an adult who received the AZD1222 COVID-19 vaccine.

DNA of the CDR3: TGTGCCACCGGACCGACCCGCCAACTGACTAATGAAAAACTGTTTTTT. It translates to CATGPTRQLTNEKLFF. The chain joins TRBV10-3 to TRBJ1-4; D is unclear. This CDR3 is 16 amino acids long. Between the trimmed V and J ends, which lost 10 bases and 2 bases, there was a span of 20 bases. Per the germline V gene, CDR1 is ENHRY and CDR2 is SYGVKD.

This chain links TRBV5-6 with TRBJ2-7, with 8 bases identical to TRBD2. CDR3 length: 14 amino acids. V trimming: 4 bases; J trimming: 3 bases; junction bases outside the gene matches: 6. Germline V gives CDR1 SGHDT, CDR2 YYEEEE. CDR3 in DNA: TGTGCCAGCAGCCGGGAGGGGGGGCGCTACGAGCAGTACTTC. Its protein product is CASSREGGRYEQYF.

The V and J genes are TRBV5-1 and TRBJ2-1; 12 bases line up with TRBD2. The germline V gene encodes CDR1 SGHRS and CDR2 YFSETQ. V was pared by 1 base and J by 9 bases, with 5 bases of the junction left unmatched. The CDR3 is 15 amino acids. This chain's CDR3 is CASSLLTSGSGEQFF. In DNA form, the CDR3 reads TGCGCCAGCAGCTTGTTGACTAGCGGGAGCGGTGAGCAGTTCTTC.

V usage is TRBV7-2 and J usage is TRBJ1-4; 8 positions match TRBD1. CDR1 SGHTA and CDR2 FQGNSA come from the germline V gene. CDR3 length: 14 residues. V shed 1 base and J 8 bases; nucleotides not matched to a gene: 3. CDR3 coding DNA: TGTGCCAGCAGCTTAGGGCAGGGGGCGGAAAAACTGTTTTTT. It translates to CASSLGQGAEKLFF.

The chain couples TRBV28 to TRBJ1-6, with TRBD1 as a possible D gene (5 bases). CDR1 is MDHEN and CDR2 is SYDVKM in the germline V gene. The CDR3 spans 15 residues. Trimming took off 2 bases at V and 6 bases at J, with 11 bases between the two ends. The CDR3 region has the DNA TGTGCCAGCAGTTTACAGGGAGGGATTAATTCACCCCTCCACTTT. Its protein is CASSLQGGINSPLHF.

V is TRBV19 and J is TRBJ1-1; D is undetermined. V gave up 5 bases and J gave up 10 bases, with 14 bases separating them. The CDR3 covers 12 residues. Germline lookup yields CDR1 LNHDA and CDR2 SQIVND (reference sequence). CDR3 sequence reads: CASSPAGSRAFF. The CDR3 nucleotides read TGTGCCAGTAGTCCGGCGGGTTCACGAGCTTTCTTT.

The gene calls are TRBV2 and TRBJ1-3; D is unresolved. Germline-derived CDR1 and CDR2 are SNHLY and FYNNEI. With 3 bases removed from V and 0 bases from J, the gap between germline ends came to 6 bases. This CDR3 is built from 14 residues. DNA for the CDR3: TGTGCCAGCAGTGAGTGGGGCTCTGGAAACACCATATATTTT. This codes for CASSEWGSGNTIYF. Together with reference TRBV2 and TRBJ1-3, the CDR3 gives the full variable domain: EPEVTQTPSHQVTQMGQEVILRCVPISNHLYFYWYRQILGQKVEFLVSFYNNEISEKSEIFDDQFSVERPDGSNFTLKIRSTKLEDSAMYFCASSEWGSGNTIYFGEGSWLTVV.

The genes are TRBV27 and TRBJ2-7; D ambiguous. The ends were cut back, 4 bases at V and 5 bases at J, with 9 bases in the middle. CDR3 length equals 12 residues. Germline loops: CDR1 MNHEY, CDR2 SMNVEV (reference sequence). CDR3 coding DNA: TGTGCCAGCAGTTCGTCAATACACGAGCAGTACTTC. Its translation: CASSSSIHEQYF.

This clone was detected only once. The chain is built from TRBV7-8 and TRBJ2-7; 8 nucleotides align to TRBD1. CDR1 and CDR2 (germline): SGHVS, FQNEAQ. With V trimmed by 8 bases and J by 6 bases, 12 bases remained unmatched. The CDR3 consists of 14 residues. The DNA for the CDR3 is TGTGCCAGCGCTTCGATCCGGGACAGGTCCGAGCAGTACTTC. Protein product: CASASIRDRSEQYF.

The chain uses TRBV19 and TRBJ1-5; 7 positions agree with TRBD1. With V trimmed by 9 bases and J by 0 bases, 8 bases remained unmatched. The CDR3 has 15 residues. Germline CDR1 LNHDA, CDR2 SQIVND (reference sequence). CDR3 in amino acids: CASLSRGISNQPQHF. The CDR3 DNA sequence: TGTGCCAGCCTGTCCAGGGGGATTAGCAATCAGCCCCAGCATTTT.

The chain uses TRBV18 and TRBJ1-1; tentative D call: TRBD1 (5 bases). CDR3 length equals 19 residues. Germline V gives CDR1 KGHSH, CDR2 LQKENI. Trimming pared 3 bases from V and 0 bases from J, leaving 23 bases between. The CDR3 nucleotides are TGTGCCAGCTCACCCTCACTCGTGGGGGGAGGACGGCTGAACACTGAAGCTTTCTTT. Protein product: CASSPSLVGGGRLNTEAFF.

This clone was detected only once. The genes are TRBV7-9 and TRBJ1-2, with D possibly TRBD1 on 5 matching bases. The CDR3 is made up of 12 amino acids. Germline V gene data show CDR1 as SEHNR and CDR2 as FQNEAQ (reference sequence). Trimming pared 4 bases from V and 7 bases from J, leaving 10 bases between. CDR3 protein: CASSSGRGGYTF. CDR3 coding DNA: TGTGCCAGCAGCTCAGGGCGCGGTGGCTACACCTTC.

This clone was seen only once. This chain connects TRBV7-2 to TRBJ2-7; D not certain. There are 16 residues in the CDR3. V lost 3 bases, J lost 1 base, and 16 bases lay in between. Germline lookup yields CDR1 SGHTA and CDR2 FQGNSA. As DNA, the CDR3 is TGTGCCAGCAGCTTCAATAGGGCCAGCGCGTCCTACGAGCAGTACTTC. Translated: CASSFNRASASYEQYF.

This clone was observed a single time. The chain has TRBV19 and TRBJ1-3; no clear D gene. The CDR3 is 12 residues long. Germline loops: CDR1 LNHDA, CDR2 SQIVND (reference sequence). Trimming shortened V by 8 bases and J by 1 base, and 6 bases separated the two germline ends. The CDR3 region is CASGSSGNTIYF. The CDR3 DNA reads TGTGCCAGTGGGTCATCTGGAAACACCATATATTTT.

The V and J genes are TRBV19 and TRBJ2-3; 7 bases are shared with TRBD1. This CDR3 has 14 residues. Germline trimming cut 6 bases from V and 0 bases from J; bases unmatched to any gene: 3. Germline V CDR1 and CDR2: LNHDA, SQIVND (reference sequence). The CDR3 here is CASSRQGSTDTQYF. CDR3 bases: TGTGCCAGTAGCCGACAGGGAAGCACAGATACGCAGTATTTT.

This chain joins TRBV7-2 and TRBJ2-1, with 7 bases fitting TRBD2. This CDR3 has 15 residues. After removal of 0 bases from V and 3 bases from J, the junction contained 2 bases not matched to a gene. Germline values: CDR1 SGHTA, CDR2 FQGNSA. CDR3 DNA: TGTGCCAGCAGCTTAGCCGGACTAGTCTACAATGAGCAGTTCTTC. This codes for CASSLAGLVYNEQFF.

The chain uses TRBV13 and TRBJ2-7; no definite D call. The CDR3 length is 15 residues. Trimming took 5 bases from V and 6 from J, leaving 20 bases between them. CDR1 is PRHDT, CDR2 FYEKMQ, per germline (reference sequence). CDR3 coding DNA: TGTGCCAGCAGCAACCCTTGGGGTCCCGAATCCGAGCAGTACTTC. Encoded protein: CASSNPWGPESEQYF.

This clone was recorded once. The chain links TRBV11-2 to TRBJ2-1; D possibly corresponds to TRBD2 (5 bases). This CDR3 has 16 residues. Germline CDR1 is SGHAT and CDR2 is FQNNGV. Trimming stripped 1 base from V and 2 bases from J, with 12 bases between. This CDR3 is CASSLVRGATYNEQFF. Here the CDR3 DNA reads TGTGCCAGCAGCTTAGTCCGGGGAGCCACCTACAATGAGCAGTTCTTC.

The chain carries TRBV6-5 and TRBJ1-1; D ambiguous. Germline CDR1 is MNHEY and CDR2 is SVGAGI. V was shortened by 0 bases and J by 1 base, with 6 bases between the two germline ends. This CDR3 has 14 amino acids. The CDR3 DNA reads as TGTGCCAGCAGTTACTCCGTGCCGAACACTGAAGCTTTCTTT. Protein product: CASSYSVPNTEAFF.

The chain carries TRBV3-1 (or the pseudogene TRBV3-2) and TRBJ2-1; D possibly matches TRBD1 or TRBD2 (6 bases each). The germline gives CDR1 LGHDT, CDR2 YNNKEL (reference sequence). CDR3 size: 16 residues. The germline V and J ends were trimmed by 3 bases and 0 bases, with 12 bases remaining between them. CDR3 in DNA: TGTGCCAGCAGCCAGGGGGGCTTAAGCTCCTACAATGAGCAGTTCTTC. This encodes CASSQGGLSSYNEQFF.

The chain combines TRBV15 with TRBJ2-6; 10 bases are a match to TRBD1. This CDR3 region has 15 residues. Trimming cost V 11 bases and J 2 bases; bases outside gene matches: 6. Germline-derived CDR1 and CDR2 are LNHNV and YYDKDF (reference sequence). This CDR3 is CAAGTGATGANVLTF. CDR3 nucleotides: TGTGCCGCCGGGACAGGGGCTACTGGGGCCAACGTCCTGACTTTC.

V usage is TRBV7-9 and J usage is TRBJ2-3, with D possibly matching TRBD1 (6 bases). In germline, CDR1 is SEHNR, CDR2 FQNEAQ (reference sequence). The CDR3 sequence is 9 residues long. CDR3 sequence (DNA): TGTGGAGGGGGAGATACGCAGTATTTT. Its protein product is CGGGDTQYF. The full variable domain, rest sourced from reference TRBV7-9 and TRBJ2-3, is DTGVSQNPRHKITKRGQNVTFRCDPISEHNRLYWYRQTLGQGPEFLTYFQNEAQLEKSRLLSDRFSAERPKGSFSTLEIQRTEQGDSAMYLCGGGDTQYFGPGTRLTVL.

This sequence joins TRBV12-2 and TRBJ2-7; the table names TRBD1, a call not compared with the DNA. TRBV12-2 counts as a pseudogene. The CDR3 contains 15 residues. The chain's CDR3 is CASRWPPDSAYEQYF. CDR3 bases: TGTGCAAGTCGTTGGCCCCCCGACAGCGCCTACGAGCAGTACTTC.